The 6 T cell receptor beta chains below were found in one sample sequenced in a study of blood T cell repertoires in COVID-19. The data were produced by immunoSEQ multiplex PCR, yet TCRdb's version contains in-frame clones alone and is incomplete. The data contain about 200,000 clones, around 87% of them seen just once; the ten biggest clones take up roughly a tenth. Material for sequencing was peripheral blood. The receptor source for this set is a woman aged 45-65 years with COVID-19, enrolled during active disease.

Details on this clone: Germline is not matched at one junction end, which may reflect a read error. The J gene is TRBJ1-6, the V gene TRBV5-1, with D hard to call. CDR1 SGHRS and CDR2 YFSETQ come from the germline V gene. The CDR3 is 13 residues long. CDR3 loop: CASSLDYISPLHF. CDR3 DNA: TGCGCCAGCAGCTTGGACTATATTTCACCCCTCCACTTT.

This clone was found once. V is TRBV24-1 and J is TRBJ1-2; unclear D gene. The germline gives CDR1 KGHDR, CDR2 SFDVKD. The length of the CDR3 is 12 residues. V was trimmed by 0 bases and J by 5 bases, leaving 3 bases between them. The CDR3 is CATSDLRYGYTF. The CDR3 bases are TGTGCCACCAGTGATTTGCGTTATGGCTACACCTTC.

J is TRBJ2-1 and V is TRBV27; D remains unclear. V lost 3 bases to trimming and J lost 3 bases, with 6 bases between them. The CDR3 spans 13 residues. Germline assignment: CDR1 MNHEY and CDR2 SMNVEV (reference sequence). CDR3 sequence reads: CASSFEYYNEQFF. The CDR3 DNA reads as TGTGCCAGCAGTTTCGAGTACTACAATGAGCAGTTCTTC.

This clone was observed once. V is TRBV21-1 and J is TRBJ2-7; the table gives TRBD1 as D, unverified against the DNA. TRBV21-1 is deemed a pseudogene. CDR3 size: 16 residues. The CDR3: CASSKKRIGVGYEQYF. In DNA, the CDR3 is TGTGCCAGCAGCAAAAAGCGTATAGGGGTTGGCTACGAGCAGTACTTC.

The chain carries TRBV5-1 and TRBJ1-2, with D unresolved. V was shortened by 1 base and J by 2 bases, with 12 bases between the two germline ends. From germline, CDR1 is SGHRS and CDR2 YFSETQ. This CDR3 is 15 amino acids long. CDR3 bases: TGCGCCAGCAGCTTGACGTCGGCCGGGAACTATGGCTACACCTTC. It translates to CASSLTSAGNYGYTF. The complete variable domain, with remaining parts taken from reference TRBV5-1 and TRBJ1-2, reads KAGVTQTPRYLIKTRGQQVTLSCSPISGHRSVSWYQQTPGQGLQFLFEYFSETQRNKGNFPGRFSGRQFSNSRSEMNVSTLELGDSALYLCASSLTSAGNYGYTFGSGTRLTVV.

The rearrangement uses TRBV5-6 and TRBJ2-5, with a possible D match to TRBD2 (5 bases). The V end was cut by 4 bases, the J end by 5 bases, with 15 bases between. Per the germline V gene, CDR1 is SGHDT and CDR2 is YYEEEE. The CDR3 extends over 14 amino acids. CDR3 nucleotide sequence: TGTGCCAGCAGCCTCCGGACGGGGTGGGAGACCCAGTACTTC. Translated: CASSLRTGWETQYF.